Each of the 25 T cell receptor beta chains below was sequenced from the same sample in a study of Ad26.COV2.S vaccination and SARS-CoV-2 variants. The treatment here: around 19 received Ad26.COV2.S at low or high dose, single or two shots; roughly five received placebo; per-sample allocation not given. Day 63 following the first vaccine or placebo injection was when the samples were taken. Clones were sequenced by immunoSEQ multiplex PCR, and TCRdb holds only the in-frame ones, with some missing. In the table there are around 500,000 clones, approximately 90% of which are singletons. The material sequenced was peripheral blood, taken in a trial of Ad26.COV2.S vaccine versus placebo. Receptor source: a person between 18 and 59 years old who received the Ad26.COV2.S COVID-19 vaccine or a placebo.

The chain joins TRBV29-1 to TRBJ2-3; 8 bases agree with TRBD2. V was pared by 8 bases and J by 0 bases, with 10 bases of the junction left unmatched. Germline V gene data show CDR1 as SQVTM and CDR2 as ANQGSEA. This CDR3 is 15 amino acids long. For the CDR3, the DNA is TGCAGCCACGGGGGGGGAGCGTCAAGCACAGATACGCAGTATTTT. It translates to CSHGGGASSTDTQYF.

This sequence joins TRBV7-9 and TRBJ2-1, with TRBD2 matching over 12 bases. V shed 6 bases and J 5 bases; nucleotides not matched to a gene: 5. This CDR3 is 15 amino acids long. Germline loops: CDR1 SEHNR, CDR2 FQNEAQ (reference sequence). CDR3 sequence reads: CASRHGLAGHNEQFF. The CDR3 nucleotides read TGTGCCAGCAGACACGGACTAGCGGGACACAATGAGCAGTTCTTC. Drawing the rest from reference TRBV7-9 and TRBJ2-1, the complete variable domain is DTGVSQNPRHKITKRGQNVTFRCDPISEHNRLYWYRQTLGQGPEFLTYFQNEAQLEKSRLLSDRFSAERPKGSFSTLEIQRTEQGDSAMYLCASRHGLAGHNEQFFGPGTRLTVL.

The V and J genes are TRBV14 and TRBJ1-6; D gene unclear. The CDR3 length is 14 residues. The germline V and J ends were trimmed by 2 bases and 3 bases, with 5 bases remaining between them. Germline values: CDR1 SGHDN, CDR2 FVKESK. This CDR3 is CASSQLRYNSPLHF. The CDR3 nucleotides read TGTGCCAGCAGCCAACTTCGCTATAATTCACCCCTCCACTTT.

The count of this clone is one. This chain uses TRBV28 with TRBJ2-7; 9 nucleotides line up with TRBD1. V gave up 6 bases and J gave up 4 bases; unmatched junction bases: 7. Per germline, CDR1 MDHEN and CDR2 SYDVKM. CDR3 length equals 14 residues. The chain's CDR3 is CASSTPDRGYEQYF. The CDR3 DNA follows: TGTGCCAGCAGCACCCCTGACAGGGGGTACGAGCAGTACTTC.

This clone was detected a few times. This chain links TRBV11-2 with TRBJ2-7, with a tentative D call TRBD2 (7 bases). Germline CDR1 is SGHAT and CDR2 is FQNNGV. The CDR3 has 15 amino acids. Trimming shortened V by 6 bases and J by 3 bases, and 18 bases separated the two germline ends. This CDR3 is CASSPQVRGLYEQYF. DNA for the CDR3: TGTGCCAGCAGTCCCCAGGTGCGGGGGCTCTACGAGCAGTACTTC.

This clone was seen only once. The V gene is TRBV15, the J gene TRBJ2-7; 7 nucleotides agree with TRBD2. Trimming removed 0 bases from V and 6 bases from J; junction bases left unmatched: 8. This CDR3 contains 15 residues. The germline CDR1 and CDR2 sequences are LNHNV and YYDKDF (reference sequence). The CDR3 sequence is CATSRDLAGVGEQYF. CDR3 nucleotide sequence: TGTGCCACCAGCAGAGATTTGGCGGGAGTGGGCGAGCAGTACTTC.

The rearrangement links TRBV30 to TRBJ1-2, with D uncertain. Trimming stripped 5 bases from V and 5 bases from J, with 18 bases between. CDR3 length: 14 amino acids. Germline lookup yields CDR1 GTSNPN and CDR2 SVGIG (reference sequence). CDR3 DNA sequence: TGTGCCTGGGGTCCGGGTCTTATCGGGTATGGCTACACCTTC. The encoded protein is CAWGPGLIGYGYTF. The variable domain in full, completed from reference TRBV30 and TRBJ1-2, reads SQTIHQWPATLVQPVGSPLSLECTVEGTSNPNLYWYRQAAGRGLQLLFYSVGIGQISSEVPQNLSASRPQDRQFILSSKKLLLSDSGFYLCAWGPGLIGYGYTFGSGTRLTVV.

The V and J genes are TRBV2 and TRBJ1-3; D is unresolved. The CDR3 length is 11 residues. Trimming took off 3 bases at V and 7 bases at J, with 4 bases between the two ends. Germline V gene sequence: CDR1 SNHLY, CDR2 FYNNEI. The CDR3 protein is CASSETNTIYF. In DNA, the CDR3 is TGTGCCAGCAGTGAGACGAACACCATATATTTT.

The chain recombines TRBV6-1 with TRBJ2-7, with unresolved D. Trimming cost V 1 base and J 0 bases, with 13 bases left between them. This CDR3 has 16 residues. Germline-derived CDR1 and CDR2 are MNHNS and SASEGT. The CDR3 DNA sequence: TGTGCCAGCAGTGAAGAGGGTAGCCCCAGCTCCTACGAGCAGTACTTC. Its translation: CASSEEGSPSSYEQYF.

Of note for this clone: Other DNA sequences within the sample encode an identical CDR3. V is TRBV3-1 (or the pseudogene TRBV3-2) and J is TRBJ2-7; TRBD1 is a possible D gene (6 bases). V gave up 3 bases and J gave up 2 bases, with 8 bases separating them. The germline V gene has CDR1 LGHDT and CDR2 YNNKEL (reference sequence). CDR3 length: 13 amino acids. The CDR3 here is CASSQNRAYEQYF. The CDR3 coding sequence is TGTGCCAGCAGCCAGAACAGGGCCTACGAGCAGTACTTC.

The V and J genes are TRBV2 and TRBJ2-4; no firm D call. Germline assignment: CDR1 SNHLY and CDR2 FYNNEI. The V end lost 3 bases, the J end lost 8 bases, and 8 bases lay between the germline ends. The CDR3 spans 12 residues. DNA of the CDR3: TGTGCCAGCAGTGAGCTCCGAGACATTCAGTACTTC. Amino acid sequence: CASSELRDIQYF.

V usage is TRBV19 and J usage is TRBJ2-1; D possibly corresponds to TRBD1 (6 bases). V lost 1 base and J 7 bases, leaving 20 bases between the germline ends. Per the germline V gene, CDR1 is LNHDA and CDR2 is SQIVND (reference sequence). This CDR3 region has 17 residues. CDR3 protein: CASSIARGYRPQNEQFF. The DNA for the CDR3 is TGTGCCAGTAGTATAGCCAGGGGTTATAGACCCCAAAATGAGCAGTTCTTC.

The chain is built from TRBV4-2 and TRBJ1-1; TRBD1 matches 7 bases. The germline V gene encodes CDR1 LGHNA and CDR2 YNFKEQ. V trimming: 0 bases; J trimming: 2 bases; junction bases outside the gene matches: 9. The CDR3 is made up of 17 amino acids. The CDR3 is CASSQDHRGGRNTEAFF. The CDR3, as DNA: TGTGCCAGCAGCCAAGACCACAGGGGTGGGAGAAACACTGAAGCTTTCTTT.

The CDR3 reads CASSKKPANTGELFF. The CDR3 nucleotides read TGTGCCAGCAGCAAGAAACCGGCGAACACCGGGGAGCTGTTTTTT. The rearrangement uses TRBV2 and TRBJ2-2; unclear D gene. The length of the CDR3 is 15 residues. The germline V gene encodes CDR1 SNHLY and CDR2 FYNNEI. V was shortened by 6 bases and J by 0 bases, with 11 bases between the two germline ends.

The J gene is TRBJ2-1, the V gene TRBV18; 7 bases are a match to TRBD2. Germline values: CDR1 KGHSH, CDR2 LQKENI. V was clipped by 3 bases and J by 0 bases; unmatched bases: 8. The CDR3 has 17 residues. CDR3 sequence: CASSPITSVSSYNEQFF. The CDR3 region has the DNA TGTGCCAGCTCACCGATAACTAGCGTAAGCTCCTACAATGAGCAGTTCTTC.

V and J are TRBV6-5 and TRBJ1-6; D remains unclear. V was cut by 7 bases and J by 7 bases, with 17 bases left in between. This CDR3 spans 15 amino acids. Germline CDR1 MNHEY, CDR2 SVGAGI. The CDR3 is CASKNAANLNSPLHF. In DNA, the CDR3 is TGTGCCAGCAAAAACGCCGCAAACTTGAATTCACCCCTCCACTTT.

The chain is built from TRBV6-5 and TRBJ1-2, with D possibly TRBD1 on 5 matching bases. V lost 5 bases to trimming and J lost 2 bases, with 12 bases between them. This CDR3 is 14 amino acids long. Per germline, CDR1 MNHEY and CDR2 SVGAGI. The chain's CDR3 is CASSRGTSNYGYTF. The CDR3 DNA sequence: TGTGCCAGCAGTAGAGGGACCTCCAACTATGGCTACACCTTC.

The rearrangement uses TRBV4-1 and TRBJ1-6, with TRBD1 matching 7 bases. Germline loops: CDR1 MGHRA, CDR2 YSYEKL. This CDR3 comprises 16 residues. The trim removed 0 bases at V and 10 bases at J, leaving 9 bases unmatched. The chain's CDR3 is CASSQEGTAARSPLHF. The CDR3 DNA is TGCGCCAGCAGCCAAGAGGGGACAGCGGCGAGATCACCCCTCCACTTT.

The rearrangement uses TRBV28 and TRBJ1-1; maybe TRBD1 (6 bases). Trimming took 3 bases from V and 1 from J, leaving 9 bases between them. This CDR3 region has 14 residues. Germline V gene data show CDR1 as MDHEN and CDR2 as SYDVKM. The CDR3 here is CASSLGGWNTEAFF. DNA for the CDR3: TGTGCCAGCAGTTTGGGGGGCTGGAACACTGAAGCTTTCTTT.

The chain links TRBV6-4 to TRBJ2-3; D possibly corresponds to TRBD2 (6 bases). CDR3 length equals 17 residues. Germline loops: CDR1 MRHNA, CDR2 SNTAGT. With 2 bases removed from V and 0 bases from J, the gap between germline ends came to 15 bases. The CDR3 here is CASSDEAGSGSTDTQYF. The CDR3 DNA reads as TGTGCCAGCAGTGACGAAGCTGGGAGCGGGAGCACAGATACGCAGTATTTT.

With respect to this clone: Compared with germline, one end of the junction differs, possibly owing to a read error. J is TRBJ1-1 and V is TRBV12-3 or TRBV12-4, with D uncertain. The CDR3 runs to 13 residues. CDR3 residues: CASSLFLNTEAFF. The CDR3 DNA sequence: TGTGCCAGCAGTTTATTCTTAAACACCGAAGCTTTCTTT.

This rearrangement joins TRBV6-1 to TRBJ2-7; 8 bases match TRBD1. CDR3 length: 15 amino acids. V gave up 3 bases and J gave up 3 bases; unmatched junction bases: 7. The germline gives CDR1 MNHNS, CDR2 SASEGT. CDR3 amino acids: CASSDIGQGIYEQYF. The CDR3 DNA sequence: TGTGCCAGCAGTGACATCGGACAGGGCATCTACGAGCAGTACTTC.

The chain uses TRBV6-6 and TRBJ2-7; 7 bases fit TRBD2. J lost 1 base, V lost 1 base, and 4 bases had no gene match. Germline V gene lookup returns CDR1 MNHNY and CDR2 SVGAGI (reference sequence). CDR3 length: 15 amino acids. CDR3: CASSYLGGGSYEQYF. In nucleotides, the CDR3 is TGTGCCAGCAGTTACTTGGGGGGAGGGTCCTACGAGCAGTACTTC.

The chain joins TRBV12-1 to TRBJ2-7. TRBV12-1 is a pseudogene. The CDR3 length is 15 residues. The CDR3 sequence: CASGDWGQGHYEQYF. The CDR3 DNA is TGTGCCAGCGGGGACTGGGGGCAGGGGCACTACGAGCAGTACTTC.

This rearrangement joins TRBV30 to TRBJ2-5; D is perhaps TRBD1 (5 bases). CDR3 length equals 12 residues. The V end lost 4 bases, the J end lost 5 bases, and 11 bases lay between the germline ends. Germline V gene sequence: CDR1 GTSNPN, CDR2 SVGIG (reference sequence). The CDR3 protein is CAWMWGQETQYF. CDR3 bases: TGTGCCTGGATGTGGGGCCAGGAGACCCAGTACTTC. Filled out from reference TRBV30 and TRBJ2-5, the complete variable domain reads SQTIHQWPATLVQPVGSPLSLECTVEGTSNPNLYWYRQAAGRGLQLLFYSVGIGQISSEVPQNLSASRPQDRQFILSSKKLLLSDSGFYLCAWMWGQETQYFGPGTRLLVL.